These 8 T cell receptor beta chains originate from one sample sequenced in a study of blood T cell repertoires in COVID-19. The protocol was immunoSEQ multiplex PCR, while the TCRdb copy is restricted to in-frame clones and leaves out a portion. The data contain 80,000 to 100,000 clones, roughly 80% of them singletons. Sample: peripheral blood. All receptors come from a man aged 55 to 70 with acute or convalescent COVID-19.

This chain connects TRBV6-5 to TRBJ1-2; 9 bases agree with TRBD1. The CDR3 has 16 residues. Germline V lookup: CDR1 MNHEY, CDR2 SVGAGI. V lost 0 bases to trimming and J lost 4 bases; unmatched junction nucleotides: 6. CDR3 amino acids: CASSYSQGASLYGYTF. The DNA of the CDR3 is TGTGCCAGCAGTTACTCACAGGGGGCTTCACTCTATGGCTACACCTTC.

This chain uses TRBV19 with TRBJ2-1; 10 positions agree with TRBD2. This CDR3 is built from 16 residues. The junction had 8 bases not matched to a gene; V was cut back by 4 bases and J by 5 bases. Germline lookup yields CDR1 LNHDA and CDR2 SQIVND (reference sequence). CDR3 nucleotides: TGTGCCAGTAGTACCCGGGGAGCGGGGGGGAACAATGAGCAGTTCTTC. Encoded protein: CASSTRGAGGNNEQFF.

The chain uses TRBV6-5 and TRBJ1-1; unclear D gene. Germline loops: CDR1 MNHEY, CDR2 SVGAGI. The V end was cut by 8 bases, the J end by 2 bases, with 9 bases between. The CDR3 contains 12 residues. The CDR3 loop reads CASRHRNTEAFF. CDR3 sequence (DNA): TGTGCCAGCCGGCACAGAAACACTGAAGCTTTCTTT.

The chain carries TRBV5-4 and TRBJ1-3; TRBD1 matches at 9 bases. The CDR3 contains 15 residues. Germline values: CDR1 SGHNT, CDR2 YYREEE (reference sequence). The V and J ends lost 0 bases and 5 bases, in that order; junction bases with no gene match: 3. Here the CDR3 reads CASSLAGTGRNTIYF. The CDR3 DNA reads as TGTGCCAGCAGCTTGGCCGGGACAGGGAGAAACACCATATATTTT.

This chain joins TRBV6-4 and TRBJ1-6, with 9 bases identical to TRBD1. The CDR3 extends over 15 amino acids. V trimming: 4 bases; J trimming: 9 bases; junction bases outside the gene matches: 7. Looked up from germline, CDR1 is MRHNA and CDR2 is SNTAGT. The CDR3 DNA reads TGTGCCAGCAGTGCGGACAGGGGCGTCGGTTCACCCCTCCACTTT. It codes for CASSADRGVGSPLHF.

This clone was counted once. The chain joins TRBV11-3 to TRBJ2-2; 11 bases fit TRBD1. From germline, CDR1 is SGHNT and CDR2 YENEEA. The CDR3 contains 15 residues. With V trimmed by 5 bases and J by 6 bases, 5 bases remained unmatched. CDR3 nucleotide sequence: TGTGCCAGCAGCCCCGGACAGGGGGCGTCCGGGGAGCTGTTTTTT. It translates to CASSPGQGASGELFF.

CDR3 region: CATSLGGNSYEQYF. The CDR3 nucleotides read TGTGCCACCAGTTTGGGCGGGAACTCCTACGAGCAGTACTTC. V gene TRBV15 combines with J gene TRBJ2-7, with a possible D match to TRBD2 (6 bases). Trimming stripped 6 bases from V and 0 bases from J, with 12 bases between. The CDR3 has 14 residues. Germline V gene sequence: CDR1 LNHNV, CDR2 YYDKDF (reference sequence).

The chain recombines TRBV19 with TRBJ2-2; the match to TRBD1 covers 8 bases. With V trimmed by 5 bases and J by 3 bases, 5 bases remained unmatched. From germline, CDR1 is LNHDA and CDR2 SQIVND (reference sequence). CDR3 length: 15 amino acids. CDR3 sequence (DNA): TGTGCCAGTAGTGTGACAGGGGTAGACACCGGGGAGCTGTTTTTT. This gives the protein CASSVTGVDTGELFF.